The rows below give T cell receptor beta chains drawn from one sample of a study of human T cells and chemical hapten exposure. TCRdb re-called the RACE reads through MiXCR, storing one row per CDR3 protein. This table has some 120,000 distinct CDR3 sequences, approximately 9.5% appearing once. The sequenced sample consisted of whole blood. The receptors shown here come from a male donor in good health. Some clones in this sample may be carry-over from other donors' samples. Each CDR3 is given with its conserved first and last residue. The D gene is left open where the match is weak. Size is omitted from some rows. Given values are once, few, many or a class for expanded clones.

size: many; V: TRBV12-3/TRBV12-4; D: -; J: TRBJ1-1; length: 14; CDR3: CASSLRATSNEAFF; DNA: TGTGCCAGCAGTCTTCGGGCCACCTCCAATGAAGCTTTCTTT
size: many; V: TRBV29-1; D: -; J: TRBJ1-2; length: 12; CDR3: CSVESGGGGYTF; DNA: TGCAGCGTTGAATCTGGGGGTGGAGGCTACACCTTC
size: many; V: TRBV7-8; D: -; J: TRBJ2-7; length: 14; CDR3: CASSPGRYSYEQYF; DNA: TGTGCCAGCAGCCCGGGACGGTACTCCTACGAGCAGTACTTC
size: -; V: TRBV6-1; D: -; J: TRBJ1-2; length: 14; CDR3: CASSELSGADGYTF; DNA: TGTGCCAGCAGTGAACTTTCAGGGGCGGATGGCTACACCTTC
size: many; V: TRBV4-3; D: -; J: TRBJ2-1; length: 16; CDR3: CASSQVGPGEHNEQFF; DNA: TGCGCCAGCAGCCAAGTCGGCCCTGGAGAACACAATGAGCAGTTCTTC
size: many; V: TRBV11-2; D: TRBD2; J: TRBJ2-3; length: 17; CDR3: CASSLGTSGKVSDTQYF; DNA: TGTGCCAGCAGCCTGGGGACTAGCGGGAAGGTATCAGATACGCAGTATTTT
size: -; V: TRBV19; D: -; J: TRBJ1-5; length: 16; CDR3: CASSMWRGQGNQPQHF; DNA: TGTGCCAGTAGTATGTGGCGGGGGCAGGGCAATCAGCCCCAGCATTTT
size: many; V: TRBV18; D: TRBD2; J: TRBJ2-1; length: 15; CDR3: CASSPGLALGNEQFF; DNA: TGTGCCAGCTCACCCGGACTAGCGTTGGGGAATGAGCAGTTCTTC
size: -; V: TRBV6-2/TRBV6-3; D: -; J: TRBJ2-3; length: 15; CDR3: CASSYPEEGTDTQYF; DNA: TGTGCCAGCAGTTATCCCGAGGAGGGCACAGATACGCAGTATTTT
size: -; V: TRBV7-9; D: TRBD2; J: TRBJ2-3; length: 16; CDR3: CASSSSGLAGADTQYF; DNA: TGTGCCAGCAGCTCTTCGGGACTAGCGGGCGCAGATACGCAGTATTTT
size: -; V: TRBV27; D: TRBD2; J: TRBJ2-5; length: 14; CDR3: CASRGTSGQETQYF; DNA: TGTGCCAGCAGAGGTACTAGCGGACAAGAGACCCAGTACTTC
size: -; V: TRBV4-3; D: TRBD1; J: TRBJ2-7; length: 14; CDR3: CASSHRQGTNEQYF; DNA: TGCGCCAGCAGCCACCGACAGGGGACGAACGAGCAGTACTTC
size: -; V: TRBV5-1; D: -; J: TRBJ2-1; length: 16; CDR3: CASSLDRVSSYNEQFF; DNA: TGCGCCAGCAGCTTGGATAGAGTGAGCTCCTACAATGAGCAGTTCTTC
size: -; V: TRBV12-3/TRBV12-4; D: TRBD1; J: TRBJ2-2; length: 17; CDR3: CASRPPRTGGNTGELFF; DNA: TGTGCCTCACGGCCCCCCCGGACAGGGGGGAACACCGGGGAGCTGTTTTTT
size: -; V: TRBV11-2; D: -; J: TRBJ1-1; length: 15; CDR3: CASSLGVQRNTEAFF; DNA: TGTGCCAGCAGCTTAGGGGTCCAACGGAACACTGAAGCTTTCTTT
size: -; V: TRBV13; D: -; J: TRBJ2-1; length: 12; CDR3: CASSSAGNEQFF; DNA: TGTGCCAGCAGTTCCGCGGGCAATGAGCAGTTCTTC
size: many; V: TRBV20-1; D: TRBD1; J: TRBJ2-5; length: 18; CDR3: CSARGLSRDRGSGETQYF; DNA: TGCAGTGCTAGAGGGCTCTCCCGGGACAGGGGATCGGGGGAGACCCAGTACTTC
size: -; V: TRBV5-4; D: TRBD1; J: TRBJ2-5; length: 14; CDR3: CASSSTGDQETQYF; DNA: TGTGCCAGCAGCTCGACAGGGGATCAAGAGACCCAGTACTTC
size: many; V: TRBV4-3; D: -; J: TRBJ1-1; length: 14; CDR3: CASSQQGLNTEAFF; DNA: TGCGCCAGCAGCCAACAGGGGCTGAACACTGAAGCTTTCTTT
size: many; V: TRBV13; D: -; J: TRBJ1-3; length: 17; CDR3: CASSSGKGGSSGNTIYF; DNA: TGTGCCAGCAGCTCCGGAAAGGGGGGAAGCTCTGGAAACACCATATATTTT
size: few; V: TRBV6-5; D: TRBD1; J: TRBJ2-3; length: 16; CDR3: CASSYGTGDGTDTQYF; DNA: TGTGCCAGCAGTTACGGGACAGGGGATGGCACAGATACGCAGTATTTT
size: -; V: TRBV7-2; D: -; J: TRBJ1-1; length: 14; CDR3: CASSLVTGNTEAFF; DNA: TGTGCCAGCAGCCTAGTAACAGGGAACACTGAAGCTTTCTTT
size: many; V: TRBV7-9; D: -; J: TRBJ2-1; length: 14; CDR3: CASSLGGPYNEQFF; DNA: TGTGCCAGCAGCTTGGGGGGCCCTTACAATGAGCAGTTCTTC
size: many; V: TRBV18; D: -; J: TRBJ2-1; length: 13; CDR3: CASSPGRPNEQFF; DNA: TGTGCCAGCTCACCAGGCAGGCCTAATGAGCAGTTCTTC
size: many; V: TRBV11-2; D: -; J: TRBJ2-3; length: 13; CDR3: CASSPPGTDTQYF; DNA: TGTGCCAGCAGCCCACCCGGCACAGATACGCAGTATTTT
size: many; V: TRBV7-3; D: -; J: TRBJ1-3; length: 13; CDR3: CASSLTAGNTIYF; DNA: TGTGCCAGCAGCTTAACAGCGGGAAACACCATATATTTT
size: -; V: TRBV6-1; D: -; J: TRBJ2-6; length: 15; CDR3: CVSSEEGAGANVLTF; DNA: TGTGTCAGCAGTGAAGAGGGGGCTGGGGCCAACGTCCTGACTTTC
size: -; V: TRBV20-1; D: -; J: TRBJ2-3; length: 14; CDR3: CSATRDPSTDTQYF; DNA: TGCAGTGCTACCCGGGATCCAAGCACAGATACGCAGTATTTT
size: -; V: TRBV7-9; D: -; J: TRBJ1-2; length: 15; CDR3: CASSLVNLEGGGYTF; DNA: TGTGCCAGCAGCTTAGTGAACCTGGAGGGCGGTGGCTACACCTTC
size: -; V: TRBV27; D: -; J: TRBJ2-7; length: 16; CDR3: CASTTLSRGSLYEQYF; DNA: TGTGCCAGCACCACCCTTTCCCGGGGCAGCCTCTACGAGCAGTACTTC
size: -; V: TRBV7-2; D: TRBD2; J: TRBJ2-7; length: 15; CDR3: CASSLGAGGRYEQYF; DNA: TGTGCCAGCAGCTTAGGGGCGGGGGGACGGTACGAGCAGTACTTC
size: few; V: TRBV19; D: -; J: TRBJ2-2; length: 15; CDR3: CASSIRDRNTGELFF; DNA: TGTGCCAGTAGTATCCGGGACCGTAACACCGGGGAGCTGTTTTTT
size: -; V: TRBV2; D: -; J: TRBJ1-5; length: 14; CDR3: CASSPDIPGRSQHF; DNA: TGTGCCAGCTCTCCTGACATACCGGGAAGGTCCCAGCATTTT
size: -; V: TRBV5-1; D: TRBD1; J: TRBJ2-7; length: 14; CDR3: CASSFEGQGYEQYF; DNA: TGCGCCAGCAGCTTCGAGGGACAGGGGTACGAGCAGTACTTC
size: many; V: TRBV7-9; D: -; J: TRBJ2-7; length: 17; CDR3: CASSKGQRNKNYYEQYF; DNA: TGTGCCAGCAGCAAGGGTCAGCGGAACAAAAATTACTACGAGCAGTACTTC
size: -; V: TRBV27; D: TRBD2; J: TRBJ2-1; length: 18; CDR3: CASSPDVSGTSGLNEQFF; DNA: TGTGCCAGCAGCCCCGACGTGTCCGGGACTAGCGGGCTTAATGAGCAGTTCTTC
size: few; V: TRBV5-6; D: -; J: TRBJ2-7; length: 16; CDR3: CASRSPGGSVLDEQYF; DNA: TGTGCCAGCAGATCCCCCGGAGGCTCGGTTCTAGACGAGCAGTACTTC
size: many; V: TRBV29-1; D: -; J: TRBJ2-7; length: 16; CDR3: CSVEDPSQGSSYEQYF; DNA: TGCAGCGTTGAAGATCCTTCGCAGGGGAGCTCCTACGAGCAGTACTTC
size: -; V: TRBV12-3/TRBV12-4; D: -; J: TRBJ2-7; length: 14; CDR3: CASTITGTPYEQYF; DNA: TGTGCCAGCACCATCACCGGGACTCCCTACGAGCAGTACTTC
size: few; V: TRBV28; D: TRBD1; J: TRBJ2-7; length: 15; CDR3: CASSLPGTGVHEQYF; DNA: TGTGCCAGCAGTCTACCCGGGACAGGGGTCCACGAGCAGTACTTC
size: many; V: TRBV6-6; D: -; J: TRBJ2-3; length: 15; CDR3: CASSYSPSGTDTQYF; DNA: TGTGCCAGCAGTTATTCCCCTAGCGGCACAGATACGCAGTATTTT
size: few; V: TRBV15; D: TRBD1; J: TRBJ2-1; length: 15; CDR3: CATSRTGQGDNEQFF; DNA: TGTGCCACCAGCAGGACGGGACAGGGCGACAATGAGCAGTTCTTC
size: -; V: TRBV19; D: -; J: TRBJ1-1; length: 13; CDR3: CASQTGMNTEAFF; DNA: TGTGCCTCTCAAACGGGCATGAACACTGAAGCTTTCTTT
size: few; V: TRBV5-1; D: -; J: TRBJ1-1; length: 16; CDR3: CASSLALGDRNTEAFF; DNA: TGCGCCAGCAGCTTGGCTTTAGGGGATCGGAACACTGAAGCTTTCTTT
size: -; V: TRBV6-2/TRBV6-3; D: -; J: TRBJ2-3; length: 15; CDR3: CASSYQGPSIDTQYF; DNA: TGTGCCAGCAGTTACCAGGGGCCTAGCATAGATACGCAGTATTTT
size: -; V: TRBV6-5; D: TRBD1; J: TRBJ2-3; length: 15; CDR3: CASSYGTGGIDTQYF; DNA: TGTGCCAGCAGTTATGGGACAGGGGGCATTGATACGCAGTATTTT
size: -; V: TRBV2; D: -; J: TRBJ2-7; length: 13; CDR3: CASSDRETYEQYF; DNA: TGTGCCAGCAGTGATAGGGAAACCTACGAGCAGTACTTC
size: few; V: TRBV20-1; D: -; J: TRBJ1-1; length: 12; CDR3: CSAQKGDTEAFF; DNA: TGCAGTGCTCAAAAGGGGGACACTGAAGCTTTCTTT
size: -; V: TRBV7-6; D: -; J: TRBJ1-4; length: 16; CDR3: CASSLVGQGSDEKLFF; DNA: TGTGCCAGCAGCTTAGTCGGCCAGGGCTCGGATGAAAAACTGTTTTTT
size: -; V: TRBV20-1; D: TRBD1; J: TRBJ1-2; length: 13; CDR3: CSARARTGSGYTF; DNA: TGCAGTGCTAGAGCCCGGACAGGGTCTGGCTACACCTTC
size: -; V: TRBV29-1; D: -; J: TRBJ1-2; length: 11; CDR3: CSVAGLGGYTF; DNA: TGCAGCGTTGCGGGTCTCGGTGGCTACACCTTC
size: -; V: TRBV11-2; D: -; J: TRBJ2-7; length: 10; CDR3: CASSLHEQYF; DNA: TGTGCCAGCAGTTTGCACGAGCAGTACTTC
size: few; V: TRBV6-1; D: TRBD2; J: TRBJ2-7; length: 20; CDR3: CASSEALPNFRGVGGDEQYF; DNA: TGTGCCAGCAGTGAAGCGCTCCCTAACTTTCGGGGGGTAGGTGGCGACGAGCAGTACTTC